Given below is one T cell receptor (beta chain) in context. The antigen it binds to is not known. Base quality data are lacking; no much larger clone is found one base away. The data are from a study of blood T cell repertoires in COVID-19 (dated by TCRdb to between 2020 and 2021). Turning to the overall study: Samples from collaborators originated in the United States, Italy and Spain and spanned both the acute and convalescent phases of COVID-19. The material from the prospective study consisted of cDNA or gDNA derived from T cells, B-cell-depleted T cells, or PBMCs. The dataset comprised deeply sampled blood TCRbeta repertoires from subjects exposed to, actively infected with, or recovered from COVID-19. The repertoires were released in a freely available public database meant as a resource for research on the immune response to SARS-CoV-2. The samples were drawn from two sources: the first 160 participants of the ongoing ImmuneRACE study, and fewer than 1,500 subjects contributed by 6 global collaborators. The sample metadata nearly always contained a de-identified subject ID, COVID-19 status, age in years and sex. HLA class I and class II types, where available, came from metadata supplied by the sample provider rather than from assay-based typing. Summary of the overall study and its limitations: The amount of clinical and demographic metadata varied by source and participant and was provided uncurated.

The germline V gene provides CDR1 SGHAT and CDR2 FQNNGV. The CDR3, from cysteine to phenylalanine, totals 17 residues. The entry retains the CDR3 DNA only, 51 bases that are in frame from base 1. Trimming accounts for 5 bases at V and 3 bases at J, while the number of junction bases matched to no gene is 8. TCRbeta CDR3 regions were amplified from genomic DNA using the immunoSEQ Assay, a bias-controlled multiplex PCR. As for the original processing: Nucleated cell counts per sample were estimated from amplification of reference gene primers within the assay. Sequence reads were collapsed and filtered to measure the absolute abundance of every unique TCRbeta CDR3 rearrangement. Productive Simpson clonality was computed per sample as the square root of Simpson's diversity index over productive rearrangements. As stored in TCRdb, this immuneACCESS dataset retains in-frame rearrangements with V and J assigned. A fraction of the clones does not appear; measured against another copy, unresolved V genes explain less than half of the discrepancy, and the remainder lacks a known reason. From that table come the V and J calls and clone size; the DNA was used to work out D and trimming. The sample table contains roughly 280,000 clones; only one count was recorded for 89% of them. Approximately 2% of the sample rests with the top ten.

Collaborating institutions collected whole blood in K2EDTA tubes following their own protocols. For TCRbeta analysis, collaborators shipped samples in one of three forms: frozen whole blood, isolated PBMCs, or DNA extracted from either of those sample types. Input material: peripheral blood. The sequence links TRBV11-2 to TRBJ1-3; TRBD1 aligns with 12 central bases. This sequence originates from a man between 50 and 59 years old with acute or convalescent COVID-19. The CDR3 reads CASSPWGQGASGNTIYF. The sequenced DNA: TGTGCCAGCAGCCCGTGGGGACAGGGGGCCAGTGGAAACACCATATATTTT.